These 14 T cell receptor beta chains were all obtained from the same sample, sequenced in a study of technical replicates of blood from several donors. Some clones are missing from TCRdb's copy, which holds only in-frame ones; the method was immunoSEQ multiplex PCR. The table records around 90,000 clones, around 94% of them present only once. Sequencing was performed on T cells isolated from PBMCs. These receptors originate from a human donor in good health.

The rearrangement links TRBV6-1 to TRBJ1-2; TRBD1 is a possible D gene (6 bases). Germline CDR1 and CDR2: MNHNS and SASEGT. The CDR3 totals 15 residues. V was pared by 5 bases and J by 2 bases, with 15 bases between. The CDR3 DNA reads as TGTGCCAGCAGTTTCAGGGGAGAGGTAAACTATGGCTACACCTTC. It translates to CASSFRGEVNYGYTF.

The chain uses TRBV1 and TRBJ2-7; the tabulated D call, TRBD1, remains unverified against the DNA. TRBV1 is a recognized pseudogene. The CDR3 spans 23 residues. CDR3 residues: CTSSQVPGQGLVRLDAYSYEQYF. CDR3 bases: TGCACCAGCAGCCAAGTTCCGGGACAGGGGCTGGTGCGTTTGGACGCCTACTCCTACGAGCAGTACTTC.

This clone was found once. The rearrangement uses TRBV5-5 and TRBJ2-3, with TRBD1 as a possible D gene (7 bases). V shed 4 bases and J shed 2 bases, with 17 bases lying between them. The CDR3 sequence is 16 residues long. The germline CDR1 and CDR2 sequences are SGHKS and YYEKEE (reference sequence). The CDR3 nucleotides read TGTGCCAGCAGCGGAGGGGGCCCATTCAACACAGATACGCAGTATTTT. It yields the protein CASSGGGPFNTDTQYF.

The chain recombines TRBV14 with TRBJ2-3, with D maybe TRBD1 (6 bases). V was clipped by 0 bases and J by 4 bases, with 14 bases between them. The germline gives CDR1 SGHDN, CDR2 FVKESK. The length of the CDR3 is 16 residues. The CDR3 coding sequence is TGTGCCAGCAGCCAAGACAGGGGATATACGGCAGATACGCAGTATTTT. It codes for CASSQDRGYTADTQYF.

CDR3 coding DNA: TGTGCCAGCAGGAGTGGACAGGAGCACTATGGCTACACCTTC. This codes for CASRSGQEHYGYTF. This chain connects TRBV6-1 to TRBJ1-2, with 7 bases aligning to TRBD1. Germline assignment: CDR1 MNHNS and CDR2 SASEGT. V lost 6 bases and J lost 3; bases outside the gene matches: 7. The CDR3 covers 14 residues.

The CDR3 spells CASSDFTTGNTIYF. For the CDR3, the DNA is TGTGCCAGCAGTGATTTCACTACTGGAAACACCATATATTTT. This chain joins TRBV2 and TRBJ1-3; D gene ambiguous. CDR3 length equals 14 residues. V was clipped by 3 bases and J by 2 bases, with 8 bases between them. Per germline, CDR1 SNHLY and CDR2 FYNNEI.

This chain joins TRBV6-5 and TRBJ2-3, with 15 bases matching TRBD2. V shed 5 bases and J 5 bases; nucleotides not matched to a gene: 2. Germline V CDR1 and CDR2: MNHEY, SVGAGI. The CDR3 contains 15 residues. The CDR3 nucleotides read TGTGCCAGCAGTCGGACTAGCGGGAGGGGAGATACGCAGTATTTT. Translated, it gives CASSRTSGRGDTQYF.

V gene TRBV6-1 combines with J gene TRBJ1-2, with D tentatively TRBD1 (5 bases). Trimming pared 0 bases from V and 7 bases from J, leaving 18 bases between. The CDR3 sequence is 16 residues long. Germline assignment: CDR1 MNHNS and CDR2 SASEGT. The CDR3 DNA follows: TGTGCCAGCAGTGAAGCCGGGACGGACTATGGTTTTGGCTACACCTTC. Amino acids: CASSEAGTDYGFGYTF.

This rearrangement joins TRBV27 to TRBJ1-6; TRBD1 aligns across 8 bases. The germline gives CDR1 MNHEY, CDR2 SMNVEV (reference sequence). The CDR3 loop spans 15 amino acids. V was clipped by 6 bases and J by 7 bases; unmatched bases: 8. This chain's CDR3 is CASRLQGDWNSPLHF. CDR3 in DNA: TGTGCCAGCAGACTACAGGGGGACTGGAATTCACCCCTCCACTTT.

The rearrangement joins TRBV7-8 to TRBJ2-3; TRBD2 matches at 7 bases. After removal of 5 bases from V and 6 bases from J, the junction contained 8 bases not matched to a gene. From germline, CDR1 is SGHVS and CDR2 FQNEAQ. The CDR3 runs 14 residues. This CDR3 reads CASSPWRGRDTQYF. The CDR3 DNA is TGTGCCAGCAGCCCATGGCGGGGGAGGGATACGCAGTATTTT.

The chain uses TRBV9 and TRBJ1-1; D is uncertain. This CDR3 has 14 residues. Trimming removed 5 bases at V and 1 base at J, with 12 bases between. Per the germline V gene, CDR1 is SGDLS and CDR2 is YYNGEE. CDR3 amino acids: CASSPMTANTEAFF. The CDR3 DNA reads TGTGCCAGCAGTCCAATGACTGCGAACACTGAAGCTTTCTTT.

The chain recombines TRBV18 with TRBJ2-7, with TRBD1 as a possible D gene (5 bases). Trimming cost V 2 bases and J 3 bases, with 8 bases left between them. Germline V CDR1 and CDR2: KGHSH, LQKENI. The CDR3 spans 13 residues. The CDR3 loop is CASSPRQHYEQYF. The CDR3 region has the DNA TGTGCCAGCTCACCAAGACAGCACTACGAGCAGTACTTC.

This clone showed up just once. V gene TRBV13 combines with J gene TRBJ1-5; no clear D gene. The CDR3 is 15 residues long. V lost 2 bases and J lost 3, with 11 bases in between. Looked up from germline, CDR1 is PRHDT and CDR2 is FYEKMQ (reference sequence). DNA for the CDR3: TGTGCCAGCAGCTTAAGGGAGCTCACCAATCAGCCCCAGCATTTT. Amino acid sequence: CASSLRELTNQPQHF.

The chain uses TRBV11-2 and TRBJ2-5, with a possible D match to TRBD2 (6 bases). CDR1 and CDR2 from the germline V gene are SGHAT and FQNNGV. Trimming left V 3 bases short and J 4 bases short, with 15 bases between. The CDR3 has 15 amino acids. DNA of the CDR3: TGTGCCAGCAGCTTGGGAGGAGGAGGAAGAGAGACCCAGTACTTC. Translated: CASSLGGGGRETQYF.